Listed below are T cell receptor beta chains from one sample, sequenced in a study of T cells after yellow fever vaccination. TCRdb reanalysed the 5' RACE reads using MiXCR and keeps one entry per CDR3 protein. The sample has 450,000 to 600,000 distinct CDR3 sequences, less than 20% seen once; the top ten hold around 16%. Sequencing used PBMCs, obtained 5 to 6 days after the first yellow fever vaccination. These receptors originate from a man between 18 and 29 years old who received the YFV17D yellow fever vaccine. CDR3s include the opening cysteine and the closing phenylalanine or tryptophan. The order of the fields is J gene, clone size, V gene, D gene, CDR3 protein, CDR3 DNA. A D gene is named only where the DNA matches it firmly. Expanded clones get a size class; other rows say once, few or many, or leave the size out.

j_gene: TRBJ1-1; abundance: few; v_gene: TRBV12-3/TRBV12-4; d_gene: TRBD1; CDR3aa: CASSRDRGRIAEAFF; CDR3nt: TGTGCCAGCAGCCGGGACAGGGGGCGCATCGCTGAAGCTTTCTTT
j_gene: TRBJ2-7; abundance: few; v_gene: TRBV5-1; d_gene: .; CDR3aa: CASSLELTGSYEQYF; CDR3nt: TGCGCCAGCAGCTTGGAGCTGACAGGAAGCTACGAGCAGTACTTC
j_gene: TRBJ1-5; abundance: few; v_gene: TRBV7-6; d_gene: TRBD1; CDR3aa: CASSLEQGPVQPQHF; CDR3nt: TGTGCCAGCAGCTTAGAACAGGGGCCCGTTCAGCCCCAGCATTTT
j_gene: TRBJ2-1; abundance: few; v_gene: TRBV7-2; d_gene: TRBD2; CDR3aa: CASGRGGSYNEQFF; CDR3nt: TGTGCCAGCGGTCGGGGGGGCTCCTACAATGAGCAGTTCTTC
j_gene: TRBJ2-5; abundance: few; v_gene: TRBV11-2; d_gene: TRBD2; CDR3aa: CASSFGTSGETQYF; CDR3nt: TGTGCCAGCAGCTTCGGTACTAGCGGGGAGACCCAGTACTTC
j_gene: TRBJ2-1; abundance: .; v_gene: TRBV29-1; d_gene: TRBD1; CDR3aa: CSVSTGDEQFF; CDR3nt: TGCAGCGTTTCTACAGGGGATGAGCAGTTCTTC
j_gene: TRBJ1-5; abundance: few; v_gene: TRBV2; d_gene: .; CDR3aa: CASRNQGQQPQHF; CDR3nt: TGTGCCAGCAGAAATCAGGGGCAGCAGCCCCAGCATTTT
j_gene: TRBJ2-5; abundance: .; v_gene: TRBV19; d_gene: .; CDR3aa: CASSIQGETQYF; CDR3nt: TGTGCCAGTAGTATACAGGGAGAGACCCAGTACTTC
j_gene: TRBJ1-5; abundance: .; v_gene: TRBV4-1; d_gene: .; CDR3aa: CASSRLGAFNQPQHF; CDR3nt: TGCGCCAGCAGCCGTCTCGGGGCCTTCAATCAGCCCCAGCATTTT
j_gene: TRBJ2-2; abundance: few; v_gene: TRBV11-1; d_gene: .; CDR3aa: CASSGRDQDFTGELFF; CDR3nt: TGTGCCAGCAGCGGCCGGGACCAGGACTTTACCGGGGAGCTGTTTTTT
j_gene: TRBJ2-3; abundance: many; v_gene: TRBV12-3/TRBV12-4; d_gene: TRBD2; CDR3aa: CASSPRQALAAPDTQYF; CDR3nt: TGTGCCAGCAGTCCCCGCCAAGCTCTAGCGGCTCCAGATACGCAGTATTTT
j_gene: TRBJ2-5; abundance: once; v_gene: TRBV6-1; d_gene: .; CDR3aa: CASSDGRRWAF; CDR3nt: TGTGCCAGCAGTGATGGTCGGAGGTGGGCCTTC
j_gene: TRBJ2-7; abundance: few; v_gene: TRBV5-4; d_gene: TRBD1; CDR3aa: CASSLPPGQGAREQYF; CDR3nt: TGTGCCAGCAGCCTCCCCCCGGGACAGGGGGCGAGAGAGCAGTACTTC
j_gene: TRBJ1-2; abundance: .; v_gene: TRBV12-3/TRBV12-4; d_gene: .; CDR3aa: CASSPDGNNYGYTF; CDR3nt: TGTGCCAGCAGCCCGGACGGGAATAACTATGGCTACACCTTC
j_gene: TRBJ2-6; abundance: many; v_gene: TRBV6-5; d_gene: .; CDR3aa: CASSYSGANVLTF; CDR3nt: TGTGCCAGCAGTTACTCTGGGGCCAACGTCCTGACTTTC
j_gene: TRBJ1-5; abundance: few; v_gene: TRBV3-1; d_gene: .; CDR3aa: CASSQERIGPQHF; CDR3nt: TGTGCCAGCAGCCAAGAGAGGATAGGGCCCCAGCATTTT
j_gene: TRBJ1-6; abundance: few; v_gene: TRBV3-1; d_gene: .; CDR3aa: CASSQETGSNSPLHF; CDR3nt: TGTGCCAGCAGCCAGGAGACAGGTTCCAATTCACCCCTCCACTTT
j_gene: TRBJ1-1; abundance: few; v_gene: TRBV7-9; d_gene: .; CDR3aa: CASSTLRTVNTEAFF; CDR3nt: TGTGCCAGCAGCACACTTCGGACAGTGAACACTGAAGCTTTCTTT
j_gene: TRBJ2-7; abundance: few; v_gene: TRBV25-1; d_gene: TRBD1; CDR3aa: CASSENRGQGSYEQYF; CDR3nt: TGTGCCAGCAGTGAAAATAGGGGGCAGGGGTCCTACGAGCAGTACTTC
j_gene: TRBJ2-5; abundance: few; v_gene: TRBV20-1; d_gene: .; CDR3aa: CSVGVETQYF; CDR3nt: TGCAGTGTAGGGGTGGAGACCCAGTACTTC